This T cell receptor (beta chain) was identified in a study of STAT5B mutations in CD4+ large granular lymphocyte leukemia. Study conclusions and caveats: Top patient clones used TRBV06 genes more often: 8/27 versus 2/35 in controls. 25% of private leukemic clonotypes occurred rarely in other patients' non-leukemic repertoires.

With 0 bases clipped from V and 2 bases from J, the junction kept 3 bases outside the gene matches. CDR3 length: 16 residues. Germline V gene sequence: CDR1 MNHEY, CDR2 SVGAGI. The method was immunoSEQ multiplex PCR; TCRdb's version includes in-frame clones alone and lacks a portion of them. The sample has 37,000 or so clones; 65% to 85% are singletons. As regards this clone: As yet, its antigen is unknown.

V is TRBV6-5 and J is TRBJ2-1; 8 positions match TRBD1. The sample consisted of CD4+ T cells from blood buffy coats. The receptor was isolated from a human donor in good health. CDR3 nucleotide sequence: TGTGCCAGCAGTTACTCGACACAGGGGGCCTACAATGAGCAGTTCTTC. Translated, it gives CASSYSTQGAYNEQFF.